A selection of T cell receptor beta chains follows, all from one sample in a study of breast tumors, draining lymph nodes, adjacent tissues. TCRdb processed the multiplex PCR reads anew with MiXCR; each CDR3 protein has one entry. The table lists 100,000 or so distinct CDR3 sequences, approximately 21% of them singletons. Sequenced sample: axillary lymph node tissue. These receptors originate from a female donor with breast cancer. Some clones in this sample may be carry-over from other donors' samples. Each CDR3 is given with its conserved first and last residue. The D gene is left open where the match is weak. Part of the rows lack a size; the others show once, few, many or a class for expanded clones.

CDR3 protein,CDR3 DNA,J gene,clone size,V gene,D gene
CASSQNSGTYNEQFF,TGCGCCAGCAGCCAGAATAGCGGGACCTACAATGAGCAGTTCTTC,TRBJ2-1,many,TRBV4-1,TRBD2
CASGGPSARYEQYF,TGTGCCAGCGGTGGCCCCTCGGCGAGGTACGAGCAGTACTTC,TRBJ2-7,NA,TRBV2,NA
CASTRQYTGELFF,TGTGCCAGTACAAGGCAGTACACCGGGGAGCTGTTTTTT,TRBJ2-2,many,TRBV19,NA
CASKLTGHSGANVLTF,TGTGCCAGCAAACTTACAGGGCACTCTGGGGCCAACGTCCTGACTTTC,TRBJ2-6,many,TRBV12-3/TRBV12-4,NA
CATSGSTDTQYF,TGTGCCACCAGTGGGAGCACAGATACGCAGTATTTT,TRBJ2-3,many,TRBV24-1,NA
CAWRTRATNSALHF,TGTGCCTGGAGGACCCGGGCCACTAATTCGGCCCTCCACTTT,TRBJ1-6,many,TRBV30,NA
CASSHPGSPLHF,TGTGCCAGCAGCCATCCTGGTTCACCCCTCCACTTT,TRBJ1-6,many,TRBV3-1,NA
CASSLGLTGELFF,TGTGCCAGCAGCTTGGGCCTTACCGGGGAGCTGTTTTTT,TRBJ2-2,many,TRBV5-6,NA
CASSLDGSGYGYTF,TGTGCCAGCAGCTTGGACGGCTCTGGATATGGCTACACCTTC,TRBJ1-2,many,TRBV5-4,NA
CASNQFGTGELFF,TGTGCCAGCAACCAGTTTGGCACCGGGGAGCTGTTTTTT,TRBJ2-2,NA,TRBV2,NA
CATSRGYDKDTQYF,TGTGCCACCAGCAGAGGGTACGATAAGGATACGCAGTATTTT,TRBJ2-3,many,TRBV15,NA
CASSLTPADRVNGYTF,TGTGCCAGCAGCTTAACGCCCGCCGACAGGGTAAACGGCTACACCTTC,TRBJ1-2,many,TRBV7-3,TRBD1
CASRKDAANEKLFF,TGTGCCAGCAGGAAAGACGCCGCTAATGAAAAACTGTTTTTT,TRBJ1-4,many,TRBV2,NA
CASSQSGVGELFF,TGTGCCAGCAGCCAATCCGGGGTCGGGGAGCTGTTTTTT,TRBJ2-2,NA,TRBV3-1,NA
CASSLGGSNSYNEQFF,TGTGCCAGCAGCCTTGGTGGGAGTAATTCCTACAATGAGCAGTTCTTC,TRBJ2-1,NA,TRBV11-2,NA
CASSTEIYGYTF,TGTGCCAGCAGCACAGAAATCTATGGCTACACCTTC,TRBJ1-2,few,TRBV28,NA
CASSPDKSLAKNIQYF,TGTGCCAGCAGTCCAGACAAAAGTCTAGCCAAAAACATTCAGTACTTC,TRBJ2-4,NA,TRBV6-6,NA
CASSIMPGRGEQFF,TGTGCCAGTAGTATAATGCCAGGGCGGGGTGAGCAGTTCTTC,TRBJ2-1,many,TRBV19,NA
CASSQNDGFPEKLFF,TGTGCCAGCAGCCAGAATGACGGTTTCCCCGAAAAACTGTTTTTT,TRBJ1-4,many,TRBV5-4,NA
CASSQEGAGTGWETQYF,TGTGCCAGCAGCCAAGAGGGCGCCGGGACAGGGTGGGAGACCCAGTACTTC,TRBJ2-5,NA,TRBV4-2,TRBD1
CASSLDRVEQFF,TGTGCCAGCAGCTTAGATCGGGTTGAGCAGTTCTTC,TRBJ2-1,many,TRBV11-3,NA
CSAGGGKGAEEQYF,TGCAGTGCTGGGGGGGGGAAGGGGGCTGAGGAGCAGTACTTC,TRBJ2-7,many,TRBV20-1,NA
CASSRRYEQYF,TGTGCCAGCAGCCGCCGGTACGAGCAGTACTTC,TRBJ2-7,many,TRBV28,NA
CASSPLADEQFF,TGTGCCAGCAGCCCACTAGCGGATGAGCAGTTCTTC,TRBJ2-1,few,TRBV3-1,TRBD2
CSVESLGSQETQYF,TGCAGCGTTGAGAGTTTGGGCAGTCAAGAGACCCAGTACTTC,TRBJ2-5,many,TRBV29-1,NA
CASSQVSGRVGNTEAFF,TGCGCCAGCAGCCAAGTCTCAGGGCGCGTGGGGAACACTGAAGCTTTCTTT,TRBJ1-1,NA,TRBV4-1,NA
CAISEFSGPSYEQYF,TGTGCCATCAGTGAGTTTTCGGGACCCTCCTACGAGCAGTACTTC,TRBJ2-7,many,TRBV10-3,NA
CASSPGTLTYEQYF,TGTGCCAGCAGCCCGGGGACGCTTACCTACGAGCAGTACTTC,TRBJ2-7,many,TRBV7-6,NA
CASSIQPRGSYNEQFF,TGTGCCAGTAGTATACAGCCGAGGGGCTCCTACAATGAGCAGTTCTTC,TRBJ2-1,many,TRBV19,NA
CASSLVGPRELFF,TGTGCCAGCAGCTTAGTAGGGCCGCGGGAGCTGTTTTTT,TRBJ2-2,many,TRBV7-9,NA
CASRAGGGGAEQFF,TGTGCCAGTAGGGCGGGAGGCGGGGGGGCTGAGCAGTTCTTC,TRBJ2-1,many,TRBV19,TRBD2
CASRLAPCTGELFF,TGTGCCAGCAGGTTAGCGCCATGCACCGGGGAGCTGTTTTTT,TRBJ2-2,NA,TRBV14,NA
CASSYGTGDVYEQYF,TGTGCCAGCAGCTACGGGACAGGGGACGTGTACGAGCAGTACTTC,TRBJ2-7,many,TRBV5-8,TRBD1
CSVAWTGMGELFF,TGCAGCGTTGCCTGGACAGGAATGGGGGAGCTGTTTTTT,TRBJ2-2,many,TRBV29-1,TRBD1
CASSRGTENTGELFF,TGCGCCAGCAGCCGTGGGACGGAGAACACCGGGGAGCTGTTTTTT,TRBJ2-2,NA,TRBV5-1,NA
CASSKGQGTNTIYF,TGTGCCAGCAGCAAAGGACAGGGGACGAACACCATATATTTT,TRBJ1-3,many,TRBV7-9,TRBD1
CASSEQGEYGEQYF,TGTGCCAGCAGCGAACAGGGGGAATATGGCGAGCAGTACTTC,TRBJ2-7,many,TRBV2,TRBD1
CASSQGEDRNQPQHF,TGCGCCAGCAGCCAAGGTGAGGACCGCAATCAGCCCCAGCATTTT,TRBJ1-5,many,TRBV4-1,NA
CASSPQGSPPHEQYF,TGTGCCAGCAGCCCTCAGGGATCCCCCCCCCACGAGCAGTACTTC,TRBJ2-7,many,TRBV5-6,NA
CASSVAGGHQPQHF,TGTGCCAGCAGCGTAGCTGGGGGGCACCAGCCCCAGCATTTT,TRBJ1-5,many,TRBV9,NA
CASSSLRLLPGWTGELFF,TGTGCCAGCAGTTCTCTCCGACTCCTTCCGGGGTGGACCGGGGAGCTGTTTTTT,TRBJ2-2,NA,TRBV27,NA
CASRGQGPDGYTF,TGTGCCAGCAGGGGACAGGGCCCTGATGGCTACACCTTC,TRBJ1-2,many,TRBV7-2,TRBD1
CASRGTGGWETQYF,TGTGCCAGCAGGGGGACAGGGGGATGGGAGACCCAGTACTTC,TRBJ2-5,many,TRBV2,TRBD1
CSALVEYEQYF,TGCAGTGCTTTGGTTGAGTACGAGCAGTACTTC,TRBJ2-7,many,TRBV20-1,NA
CSAEGSASTDTQYF,TGCAGCGCCGAGGGTAGCGCTAGCACAGATACGCAGTATTTT,TRBJ2-3,many,TRBV29-1,NA